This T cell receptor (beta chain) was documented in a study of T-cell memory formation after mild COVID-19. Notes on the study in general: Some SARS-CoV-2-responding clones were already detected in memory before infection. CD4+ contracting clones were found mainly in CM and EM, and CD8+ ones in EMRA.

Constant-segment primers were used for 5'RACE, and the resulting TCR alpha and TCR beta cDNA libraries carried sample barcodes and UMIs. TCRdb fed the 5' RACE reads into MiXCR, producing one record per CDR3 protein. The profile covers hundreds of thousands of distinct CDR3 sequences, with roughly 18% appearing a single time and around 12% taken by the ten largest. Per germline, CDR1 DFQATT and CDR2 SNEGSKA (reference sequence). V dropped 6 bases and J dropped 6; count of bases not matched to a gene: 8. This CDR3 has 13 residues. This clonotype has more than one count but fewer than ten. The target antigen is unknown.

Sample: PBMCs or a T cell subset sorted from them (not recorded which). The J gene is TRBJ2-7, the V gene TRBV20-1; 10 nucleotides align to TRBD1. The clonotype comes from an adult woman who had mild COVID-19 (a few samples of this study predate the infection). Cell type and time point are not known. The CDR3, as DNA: TGCAGTGCCCCCGGGACAGGGGTCCTCGAGCAGTACTTC. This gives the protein CSAPGTGVLEQYF.